This T cell receptor (beta chain) was recovered during a study of blood T cell repertoires in COVID-19. Study-wide background: The cDNA or gDNA used as material had been derived from T cells, B-cell-depleted T cells, or PBMCs.

The ends were cut back, 3 bases at V and 6 bases at J, with 11 bases in the middle. CDR3 size: 14 residues. Germline CDR1 is SGHTA and CDR2 is FQGTGA. Authors' processing steps: Reference gene primer amplification in the assay estimated nucleated cell counts. The assay was immunoSEQ multiplex PCR, and TCRdb's table has in-frame clones only and misses some. V, J and clone size reflect that table, while D and trimming were determined from the DNA. The sample yields approximately 210,000 clones, about nine tenths seen once. The specimen was peripheral blood. The TCR was taken from a man between 65 and 85 years old with acute or convalescent COVID-19. J is TRBJ2-2 and V is TRBV7-3, with a tentative D call TRBD1 (5 bases). The CDR3, as DNA: TGTGCCAGCAGCTTTGGGGCCCTCGCCGGGGAGCTGTTTTTT. It is translated as CASSFGALAGELFF. Combining the CDR3 with reference TRBV7-3 and TRBJ2-2 gives the whole variable domain GAGVSQTPSNKVTEKGKYVELRCDPISGHTALYWYRQSLGQGPEFLIYFQGTGAADDSGLPNDRFFAVRPEGSVSTLKIQRTERGDSAVYLCASSFGALAGELFFGEGSRLTVL.